This section outlines one T cell receptor (beta chain) sequence together with its context. The data were taken from a study of blood T cell repertoires in COVID-19. Whole-study context: The cDNA or gDNA used as material had been derived from T cells, B-cell-depleted T cells, or PBMCs.

This table comes from immunoSEQ multiplex PCR, and its TCRdb copy is limited to in-frame clones, with some not included. Of roughly 200,000 clones detected, roughly 86% appear once; the ten largest clones hold 2.5% to 3.5%. Germline assignment: CDR1 SGHNT and CDR2 YYREEE (reference sequence). This CDR3 contains 16 residues. Trimming stripped 4 bases from V and 5 bases from J, with 21 bases between. This TCR was sampled from a woman aged 30 to 39 with active or convalescent COVID-19. The chain joins TRBV5-4 to TRBJ2-5; possible D gene TRBD2, 7 bases. Sequenced: peripheral blood. The CDR3 protein is CASSLAAGAGEETQYF. In nucleotides, the CDR3 is TGTGCCAGCAGCCTTGCGGCGGGGGCAGGGGAGGAGACCCAGTACTTC.